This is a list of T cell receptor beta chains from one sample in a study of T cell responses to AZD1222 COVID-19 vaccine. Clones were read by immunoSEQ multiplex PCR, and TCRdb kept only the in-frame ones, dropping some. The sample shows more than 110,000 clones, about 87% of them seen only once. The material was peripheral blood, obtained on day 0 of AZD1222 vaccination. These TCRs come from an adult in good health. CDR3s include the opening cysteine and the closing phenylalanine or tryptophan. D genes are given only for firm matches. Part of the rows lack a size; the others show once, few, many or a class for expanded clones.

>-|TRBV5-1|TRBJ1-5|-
TGCGCCAGCAGCTTGGGGGCCCCAGGACAGCCCCAGCATTTT
CASSLGAPGQPQHF
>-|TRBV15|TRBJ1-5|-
TGTGCCACCAGCTCCAGGGAGTTCAGCAATCAGCCCCAGCATTTT
CATSSREFSNQPQHF
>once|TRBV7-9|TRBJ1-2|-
TGTGCCAGCAGCTTAAAAACGAGGGGGTTAGGCTACACCTTC
CASSLKTRGLGYTF
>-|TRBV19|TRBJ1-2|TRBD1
TGTGCCAGTAGTACAACAGGGGGCACAGGCGGCTACACCTTC
CASSTTGGTGGYTF
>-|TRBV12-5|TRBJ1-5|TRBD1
TGTGCTCAGGGGGGTGGCAATCAGCCCCAGCATTTT
CAQGGGNQPQHF
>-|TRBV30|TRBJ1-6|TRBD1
TGTGCCTGGAGTTTCCAGGGGGAGTACTCACCCCTCCACTTT
CAWSFQGEYSPLHF
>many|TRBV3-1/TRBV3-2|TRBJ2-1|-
TGTGCCAGCAGCCAAGAGTCCGGGAAAGAAAGGAATGAGCAGTTCTTC
CASSQESGKERNEQFF
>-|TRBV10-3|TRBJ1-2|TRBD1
TGTGCCACCCGGACAGGGATTGTCTATGGCTACACCTTC
CATRTGIVYGYTF
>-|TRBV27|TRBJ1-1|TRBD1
TGTGCCAGCAGTTTCCAGGGGGCGGTGGGTTTCCCTGAAGCTTTCTTT
CASSFQGAVGFPEAFF
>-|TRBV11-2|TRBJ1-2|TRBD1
TGTGCCAGCAGCTTATCGGGACAGCTTGGCTTC
CASSLSGQLGF
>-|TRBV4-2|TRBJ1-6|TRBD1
TGTGCCAGCAGCCAAGGGCTACAGGACAGGGTCTTGGATTCACCCCTCCACTTT
CASSQGLQDRVLDSPLHF
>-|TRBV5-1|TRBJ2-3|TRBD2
TGCGCCAGCAGCTTCGGACTAGCGGGAACCTCCACAGATACGCAGTATTTT
CASSFGLAGTSTDTQYF
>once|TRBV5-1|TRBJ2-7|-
TGCGCCAGCAGCTTGACGCAGGGGACCACCTACGAGCAGTACTTC
CASSLTQGTTYEQYF
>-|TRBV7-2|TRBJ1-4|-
TGTGCCAGCAGCTTACCCGTTGAAGGCAAAAAACTGTTTTTT
CASSLPVEGKKLFF
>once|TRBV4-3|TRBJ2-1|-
TGCGCCAGCAGCAGGACCTTCGGGTCCTACAATGAGCAGTTCTTC
CASSRTFGSYNEQFF
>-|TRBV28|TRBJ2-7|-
TGTGCCAGCAGTTTATTTAGGGGCTACGAGCAGTACTTC
CASSLFRGYEQYF
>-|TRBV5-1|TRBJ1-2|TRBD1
TGCGCCAGCAGCTCGCCCGAACTCACCCGTAATTCAGACAGGGAATTTAACTATGGCTACACCTTC
CASSSPELTRNSDREFNYGYTF
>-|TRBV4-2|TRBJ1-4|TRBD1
TGTGCCAGCAGCCAAGTGAGACAGGGGCGTAATGAAAAACTGTTTTTT
CASSQVRQGRNEKLFF
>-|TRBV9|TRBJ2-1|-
TGTGCCAGTAATGGGGCGCCTAGCTACAATGAGCAGTTCTTC
CASNGAPSYNEQFF
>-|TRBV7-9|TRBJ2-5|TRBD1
TGTGCCAGCAGCCAATTAGGGACAGGGGTCCAAGAGACCCAGTACTTC
CASSQLGTGVQETQYF
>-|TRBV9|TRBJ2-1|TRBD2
TGTGCCAGCAGCCGCCGGGGGAGCGGGAAAACCCATGAGCAGTTCTTC
CASSRRGSGKTHEQFF
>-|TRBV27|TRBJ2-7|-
TGTGCCAGCAGTTTATCCGTGGGAGCTGCCTACGAGCAGTACTTC
CASSLSVGAAYEQYF
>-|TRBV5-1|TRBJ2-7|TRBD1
TGCGCCAGCAGCTCGGGACAGGGCATCGAGCAGTACTTC
CASSSGQGIEQYF
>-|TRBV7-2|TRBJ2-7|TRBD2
TGTGCCAGCAGTCCGGGGGGGTCAGGGGCCTACGAGCAGTACTTC
CASSPGGSGAYEQYF
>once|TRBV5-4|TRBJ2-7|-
TGTGCCAGCAGCTTGGCCGGTCCATACGAGCAGTACTTC
CASSLAGPYEQYF
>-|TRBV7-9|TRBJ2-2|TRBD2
TGTGCCAGCAGCGCTAGCGGGAGGGCCGGGACCGGGGAGCTGTTTTTT
CASSASGRAGTGELFF
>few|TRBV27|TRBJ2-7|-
TGTGCCAGCAGTTTGGGACCGGGAACTGTGGACGAGCAGTACTTC
CASSLGPGTVDEQYF
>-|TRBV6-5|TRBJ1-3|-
TGTGCCACGGATCGCGGCTCTGGAAACACCATATATTTT
CATDRGSGNTIYF
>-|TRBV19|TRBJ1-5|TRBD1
TGTGCCAGTAGCACCCCGGGACAGGGAAGCAATCAGCCCCAGCATTTT
CASSTPGQGSNQPQHF
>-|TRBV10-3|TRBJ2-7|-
TGTGCCATCAGTGCGACAGGTTGGCAGTACTTC
CAISATGWQYF
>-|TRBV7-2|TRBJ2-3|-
TGTGCCAGCAGCCCTACAGCGGAGCGAGCAGATACGCAGTATTTT
CASSPTAERADTQYF
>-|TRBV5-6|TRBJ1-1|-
TGTGCCAGCAGCTTTAACAGGGTAGGGGCTGAAGCTTTCTTT
CASSFNRVGAEAFF
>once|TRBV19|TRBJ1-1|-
TGTGCCAGTAGTATTTGGACAGTCGGGACCACTGAAGCTTTCTTT
CASSIWTVGTTEAFF
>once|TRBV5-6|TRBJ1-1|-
TGTGCCAGCAGCCCCGGGGGAGTTAGGACTGAAGCTTTCTTT
CASSPGGVRTEAFF
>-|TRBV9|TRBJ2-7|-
TGTGCCAGCAGCGTAGAAGCGAGGGGGGAGCAGTACTTC
CASSVEARGEQYF
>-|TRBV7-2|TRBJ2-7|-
TGTGCCAGCAGCTTAGGACCAGGCGAGCAGTACTTC
CASSLGPGEQYF
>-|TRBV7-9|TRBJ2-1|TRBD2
TGTGCCAGCAGCTTTCCCCTAGCGGGAGGGAGTAATGAGCAGTTCTTC
CASSFPLAGGSNEQFF
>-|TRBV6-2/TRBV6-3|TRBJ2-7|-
TGTGCCAGCAGTTACTCAATAGATCGAAGGACCTACGAGCAGTACTTC
CASSYSIDRRTYEQYF
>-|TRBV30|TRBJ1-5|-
TGTGCCTGGAGGTCCTCTAACAAGGGGAATCAGCCCCAGCATTTT
CAWRSSNKGNQPQHF
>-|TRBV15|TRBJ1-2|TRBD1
TGTGCCACCAGCAGAGCACCAACAGGGGGAAGGGACTATGGCTACACCTTC
CATSRAPTGGRDYGYTF
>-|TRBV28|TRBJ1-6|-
TGTGCCAGCACAGAACTAGGCTCCTATAATTCACCCCTCCACTTT
CASTELGSYNSPLHF
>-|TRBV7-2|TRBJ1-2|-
TGTGCCAGCAGCTTAGCGGTTAACTATGGCTACACCTTC
CASSLAVNYGYTF